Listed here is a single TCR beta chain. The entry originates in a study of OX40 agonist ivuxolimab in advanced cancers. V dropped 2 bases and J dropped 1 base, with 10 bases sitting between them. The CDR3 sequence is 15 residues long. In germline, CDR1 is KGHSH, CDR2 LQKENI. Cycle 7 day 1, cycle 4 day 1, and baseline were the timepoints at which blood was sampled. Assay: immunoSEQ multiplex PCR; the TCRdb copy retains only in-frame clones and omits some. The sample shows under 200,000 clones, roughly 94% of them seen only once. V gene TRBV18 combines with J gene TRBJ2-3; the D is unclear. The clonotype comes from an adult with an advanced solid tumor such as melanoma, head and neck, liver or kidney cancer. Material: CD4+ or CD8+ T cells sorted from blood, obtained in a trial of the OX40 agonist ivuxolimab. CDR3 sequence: CASSPGVAGTDTQYF. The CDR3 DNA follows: TGTGCCAGCTCACCAGGGGTAGCCGGCACAGATACGCAGTATTTT.